The following is a TCR beta chain sequence with its context. Its antigen remains unidentified. The entry originates in a study of cytomegalovirus exposure and HLA in healthy donors. Study at large: An analysis done earlier identified approximately 120 million unique TCR beta sequences from 200 million or so T cells.

Study results and caveats: Using the classifier, cytomegalovirus status was reportedly diagnosed with high specificity and sensitivity. A later analysis associated 15,000 or so TCR beta sequences with HLA alleles at a 0.05 false discovery rate. Rare TCR sequences predominated, though certain public TCRs were found in many donors.

The ends lost 0 bases at V and 4 bases at J; junction bases unmatched: 7. Germline V gene data show CDR1 as KGHSH and CDR2 as LQKENI. The CDR3 is made up of 16 amino acids. Both 60 Vbeta primers and 13 Jbeta primers went into the PCR. Some clones are missing from TCRdb's copy, which holds only in-frame ones; the method was immunoSEQ multiplex PCR. The sample table sets out about 210,000 clones. This TCR came from a woman in her twenties or thirties in good health and CMV-seropositive. This chain links TRBV18 with TRBJ1-1, with 8 positions matching TRBD1. The sequencing input was PBMCs. In nucleotides, the CDR3 is TGTGCCAGCTCACCACCGTCAGGGGGCGGGTCCACTGAAGCTTTCTTT. Residues: CASSPPSGGGSTEAFF.